This T cell receptor beta chain originates from a study of blood T cells in healthy people across ages (dated by TCRdb to about 2015). With regard to the full study: In model experiments, template switching captured roughly one uniquely barcoded TCR beta cDNA molecule for every two T cells. To track age-related changes in TCR beta repertoire diversity, the study relied on deep sequencing normalized with unique cDNA molecular identifiers. The donors were divided into four age groups: young (average approximately 16 years), middle-aged (about 39), aged (approximately 64) and long-lived (more than 75). To avoid experimental bias, donors of different ages were spread randomly across the sequencing lanes. Using the same blood draw, the study looked at two additional independent replicas of 1 million unique cDNA reads for two donors, one aged 18 to 30 and the other aged 80 or older.

Donors were roughly 40 systemically healthy Caucasian individuals from Russia aged roughly 6 to 90 years. Each donor gave 8 to 10 milliliters of peripheral blood, collected into EDTA-treated Vacutainer tubes. PBMCs were isolated by Ficoll-Paque density-gradient centrifugation, with at least 7 million obtained per sample. Total RNA was extracted from PBMCs with Trizol reagent, with at least 6 micrograms obtained per sample. The percentages of naive CD45RAhigh/CD27high T cells were determined by flow cytometry on a PBMC aliquot from every donor. The library was obtained by 5' RACE. The sequencer listed for this sample is Illumina HiSeq 2500. The second PCR ran for about 7 to 11 cycles and used a J-beta primer mix along with a sample-barcoded 5' primer. A template-switch 5' adaptor carrying 12 random nucleotides introduced a unique molecular identifier onto each TCR beta cDNA molecule. Each sample yielded at least 3 million CDR3-containing paired-end reads. First-strand cDNA synthesis was performed from all RNA using the Mint cDNA synthesis kit, with priming by a TRBC-specific oligonucleotide. Following uracil-DNA glycosylase treatment, a first 18-cycle PCR with universal primers M1SS and BC2_uni_R was performed on all cDNA. On the study's bioinformatics: For normalization, 1 million high-quality reads were randomly selected from each sample, with every read carrying a distinct molecular identifier. Reads with shared molecular identifiers were discarded instead of being binned into consensus sequences. CDR3 identification, clonotype clustering and error correction used MiTCR with a Q25 quality threshold and the strictest error-elimination algorithm. Lower-bound total TCR beta diversity was estimated with a nonparametric unseen species model using Euler transformation. The public sequencing data were trimmed at Q25 with fastp and processed into clonotypes with MiXCR by TCRdb, which kept only in-frame beta chains. Every distinct CDR3 protein forms one entry, paired with its most common genes and DNA. The V and J calls were determined by TCRdb, not by the authors. For this sample the table gives 1,300,000 or so distinct CDR3 sequences, of which approximately 59% were detected only once. The ten largest make up 6.7% of the sample.

Trimming accounts for 0 bases at V and 7 bases at J, while the number of junction bases matched to no gene is 8. The germline V gene yields LGHNA for CDR1 and YSLEER for CDR2. From the cysteine up to the phenylalanine, the CDR3 has a length of 15 residues. Only the CDR3 DNA stays, 45 bases, in frame from base 1. On this clonotype: It lacks a known antigen. No base qualities exist here, and no much larger clone lies one base off it.

What the research found in general, with its limitations: Observed TCR beta diversity per million T cells fell roughly linearly with age, and a significant reduction was already apparent by age approximately 40. Estimates of total diversity from one million sequenced T cells were regarded as lower bounds and underestimates. The percentage of naive T cells measured by flow cytometry correlated strongly with observed TCR beta diversity. The CMV infection status of donors was not known, potentially confounding age-related changes in expanded clonotypes. Compared with the aged group, the long-lived group had more naive CD4+ T cells, fewer expanded clones and increased TCR diversity, suggesting age selection. Because profiling used bulk unsorted PBMCs, naive and antigen-experienced compartments could not be compared conclusively.

The TCR was taken from a man younger than 35 in good health. Here the chain combines TRBV4-3 and TRBJ1-1, with 7 junctional bases fitting TRBD1. Sequences were obtained from blood. The base sequence is TGCGCCAGCAGCCAAGATTGGGACAGATCTTGTGAAGCTTTCTTT. The translation is CASSQDWDRSCEAFF.